One T cell receptor (beta chain) is described in this entry. There are 13 residues in the CDR3. Looked up from germline, CDR1 is SQVTM and CDR2 is ANQGSEA. The germline V and J ends were trimmed by 4 bases and 5 bases, with 11 bases remaining between them. This sample stems from a study of OX40 agonist ivuxolimab in advanced cancers. TCRdb keeps only in-frame clones here, not all; method: immunoSEQ multiplex PCR. The sample shows roughly 65,000 clones, around 88% of them seen only once. The material was CD4+ or CD8+ T cells sorted from blood, obtained in a trial of the OX40 agonist ivuxolimab. The sequence derives from an adult with an advanced solid tumor such as melanoma, head and neck, liver or kidney cancer. The J gene is TRBJ1-4, the V gene TRBV29-1; D is perhaps TRBD1 (5 bases). The CDR3 DNA reads TGCAGCGTTGGGGTCAGGGAGAATGAAAAACTGTTTTTT. It specifies CSVGVRENEKLFF.